This T cell receptor beta chain was documented in a study of blood T cell repertoires in COVID-19. In the study overall: Whether acute or convalescent, the COVID-19 samples came from the United States, Italy and Spain.

The CDR3 spans 12 residues. Per germline, CDR1 GTSNPN and CDR2 SVGIG (reference sequence). V gave up 2 bases and J gave up 7 bases, with 10 bases separating them. Original processing notes: It was from reference gene primer amplification that nucleated cell counts were estimated. The protocol was immunoSEQ multiplex PCR, while the TCRdb copy is restricted to in-frame clones and leaves out a portion. That table gives V, J and clone size, and the DNA gave D and trimming. This table has roughly 120,000 clones, roughly 92% appearing once. J is TRBJ2-3 and V is TRBV30; D possibly corresponds to TRBD2 (7 bases). This clonotype originated in a man over 45 with COVID-19, enrolled during active disease. Sequences were obtained from peripheral blood. The DNA for the CDR3 is TGTGCCTGGAGTAAGCGGGACAATACGCAGTATTTT. Protein product: CAWSKRDNTQYF.